The entry below describes one T cell receptor beta chain. This sample was included in a study of tumor-infiltrating lymphocytes in oesophageal squamous cell carcinoma. In TCRdb, the PCR reads were re-called with MiXCR into one record per CDR3 protein. Of fewer than 20,000 distinct CDR3 sequences in the sample, under 70% are singletons; the top ten hold roughly 34%. The CDR3 spans 14 residues. Trimming removed 6 bases from V and 1 base from J, with 10 bases in between. Per the germline V gene, CDR1 is SNHLY and CDR2 is FYNNEI. V is TRBV2 and J is TRBJ2-4, with D tentatively TRBD1 (6 bases). This receptor was identified in a female donor with esophageal squamous cell carcinoma. Sequenced input: esophageal tumor tissue. The CDR3 region is CASSGDRAKNIQYF. CDR3 DNA: TGTGCCAGCAGCGGTGACAGGGCCAAAAACATTCAGTACTTC. Looking up the rest from reference TRBV2 and TRBJ2-4 gives the full variable domain: EPEVTQTPSHQVTQMGQEVILRCVPISNHLYFYWYRQILGQKVEFLVSFYNNEISEKSEIFDDQFSVERPDGSNFTLKIRSTKLEDSAMYFCASSGDRAKNIQYFGAGTRLSVL.